A selection of T cell receptor beta chains follows, all from one sample in a study of blood T cell repertoires in COVID-19. Data came from immunoSEQ multiplex PCR; TCRdb stores just in-frame clones and leaves some out. This sample has 200,000 or so clones, with roughly 76% found just once. Sequencing was carried out using peripheral blood. These receptors came from a woman over 75 with COVID-19, enrolled during active disease. Both conserved end residues are part of each CDR3. A D gene is named only where the DNA matches it firmly. Clone size is shown for a subset of rows, as once, few, many or a class of expanded clone.

d_gene | j_gene | v_gene | abundance | CDR3nt | CDR3aa
. | TRBJ2-1 | TRBV3-1/TRBV3-2 | . | TGTGCCAGCAGCCAAGAGGGCCGAGGGTATGGTGAGCAGTTCTTC | CASSQEGRGYGEQFF
TRBD1 | TRBJ1-5 | TRBV30 | . | TGTGCCTGGAGTCTTACCGGGACAGGGAATCAGCCCCAGCATTTT | CAWSLTGTGNQPQHF
. | TRBJ2-2 | TRBV5-4 | . | TGTGCCAGCAGCCCGCGGGCCGGGGAGCTGTTTTTT | CASSPRAGELFF
TRBD2 | TRBJ2-7 | TRBV7-9 | few | TGTGCCAGCATCGGGACTAGCGGGACCCTCGTGGACGAGCAGTACTTC | CASIGTSGTLVDEQYF
TRBD2 | TRBJ2-2 | TRBV9 | few | TGTGCCAGCAGCTTCGGACTAGCGACCGGGGAGCTGTTTTTT | CASSFGLATGELFF
TRBD1 | TRBJ2-1 | TRBV5-1 | few | TGCGCCAGCAGCTCGACAGGGAACAATGAGCAGTTCTTC | CASSSTGNNEQFF
. | TRBJ2-3 | TRBV3-1/TRBV3-2 | . | TGTGCCAGCAGCCGCTTACTAGATACGCAGTATTTT | CASSRLLDTQYF
. | TRBJ1-1 | TRBV4-1 | . | TGCGCCAGCAGCTACACTCCGGGGACTGTGAACACTGAAGCTTTCTTT | CASSYTPGTVNTEAFF
TRBD1 | TRBJ2-2 | TRBV7-2 | . | TGTGCCAGCAGCCCTAACCCAGGGGGCGCGGCCGGGGAGCTGTTTTTT | CASSPNPGGAAGELFF
TRBD1 | TRBJ2-6 | TRBV14 | few | TGTGCCAGCAGCTTCTACAGGGGAAGTAGCTCTGGGGCCAACGTCCTGACTTTC | CASSFYRGSSSGANVLTF
. | TRBJ1-2 | TRBV28 | once | TGTGCCACCGATCACAAACCCTATGGCTACACCTTC | CATDHKPYGYTF
. | TRBJ1-2 | TRBV6-1 | . | TGTGCCAGCAGTGAACGCGGGTCCGGGGGAACCTATGGCTACACCTTC | CASSERGSGGTYGYTF
TRBD2 | TRBJ2-1 | TRBV7-3 | . | TGTGCCAGCAGCCCCCGACTAGCGGGGGACTCCCGCGACTCCTACAATGAGCAGTTCTTC | CASSPRLAGDSRDSYNEQFF
. | TRBJ1-3 | TRBV11-3 | few | TGTGCCAGCAGCAACCCGAGGGTCCAAGGAAACACCATATATTTT | CASSNPRVQGNTIYF
. | TRBJ1-2 | TRBV19 | . | TGTGCCAGTAGTATCGGTCTGGTGTCTAACTATGGCTACACCTTC | CASSIGLVSNYGYTF
TRBD1 | TRBJ2-1 | TRBV19 | few | TGTGCCAGTAGTAACGCCGGACAGGGATACAATGAGCAGTTCTTC | CASSNAGQGYNEQFF
. | TRBJ1-5 | TRBV28 | few | TGTGCCAGCAGCCCGACAGGCTTAGTCGGGGCCCAGCATTTT | CASSPTGLVGAQHF
TRBD1 | TRBJ1-5 | TRBV28 | . | TGTGCCACCCGGACAGGGGGCACTCAGCCCCAGCATTTT | CATRTGGTQPQHF
. | TRBJ1-2 | TRBV11-3 | . | TGTGCCAGCAGCCCAGAGGGCTATGGCTACACCTTC | CASSPEGYGYTF
. | TRBJ1-4 | TRBV6-5 | . | TGTGCCAGCAGTTACTCGATGTGGAGCCTTAATGAAAAACTGTTTTTT | CASSYSMWSLNEKLFF
. | TRBJ1-3 | TRBV6-5 | few | TGTGCCAGCCCGAGCTCTGGAAACACCATATATTTT | CASPSSGNTIYF
TRBD1 | TRBJ2-1 | TRBV5-1 | . | TGCGCCAGCACCAAAGGACAGGGGGGAGGTGAGCAGTTCTTC | CASTKGQGGGEQFF
. | TRBJ2-7 | TRBV5-1 | . | TGCGCCAGCAGCTTGGCAGTGGGGAGCTCGTCCTACGAGCAGTACTTC | CASSLAVGSSSYEQYF
TRBD2 | TRBJ2-1 | TRBV7-9 | . | TGTGCCAGCAGCTCTCAGCGGGACTTCCACAATGAGCAGTTCTTC | CASSSQRDFHNEQFF
. | TRBJ2-3 | TRBV11-2 | . | TGTGCCAGCAGCTTAGGATTTCCTCGAGGGAGCACAGATACGCAGTATTTT | CASSLGFPRGSTDTQYF
. | TRBJ2-5 | TRBV7-9 | . | TGTGCCAGCAGCTTATGGAGTGTGGAGACCCAGTACTTC | CASSLWSVETQYF
. | TRBJ2-7 | TRBV7-2 | . | TGTGCCAGCAGCTTGGCAGGTATCAACGAGCAGTACTTC | CASSLAGINEQYF
. | TRBJ1-4 | TRBV19 | . | TGTGCCAGTAGTATAGCGGCGAGGGGAGGGGATGAAAAACTGTTTTTT | CASSIAARGGDEKLFF
TRBD1 | TRBJ1-1 | TRBV7-9 | . | TGTGCCAGCAGCTTAATCCAGGGGGACACTGAAGCTTTCTTT | CASSLIQGDTEAFF
. | TRBJ1-2 | TRBV5-1 | . | TGCGCCAGCAGCCGAACCCCAGGGAATGCTAACTATGGCTACACCTTC | CASSRTPGNANYGYTF
. | TRBJ2-5 | TRBV5-5 | . | TGTGCCAGCAGCTCCACGGGTTCCCAAGAGACCCAGTACTTC | CASSSTGSQETQYF
. | TRBJ1-2 | TRBV7-3 | . | TGTGCCAGCAGCGAGGACTTCGGGTATGGCTACACCTTC | CASSEDFGYGYTF
. | TRBJ1-3 | TRBV5-1 | once | TGCGCCAGCAGCTTATTTGGTCCTCCTAGCTCTGGAAACACCATATATTTT | CASSLFGPPSSGNTIYF
TRBD1 | TRBJ1-1 | TRBV15 | . | TGTGCCACCCGGACAGGGGATCTTTTCACTGAAGCTTTCTTT | CATRTGDLFTEAFF
TRBD1 | TRBJ2-7 | TRBV19 | . | TGTGCCAGTAGTACTATGCCGGGACAGGGTCTCAACGAGCAGTACTTC | CASSTMPGQGLNEQYF
TRBD1 | TRBJ1-6 | TRBV20-1 | . | TGCAGTGCTAGTGAAGCAGGGGGCCATTCACCCCTCCACTTT | CSASEAGGHSPLHF
TRBD2 | TRBJ2-3 | TRBV5-4 | . | TGTGCCAGCAGCTTGTTTCCTAGCGGGGGTATTACAGATACGCAGTATTTT | CASSLFPSGGITDTQYF
TRBD1 | TRBJ1-5 | TRBV10-3 | . | TGTGCCATCAGTGACTCCGGGACAGGGAACCGACAGCCCCAGCATTTT | CAISDSGTGNRQPQHF
. | TRBJ2-1 | TRBV5-1 | . | TGCGCCAGCAGCTTGGCGCGGGGGCACAATGAGCAGTTCTTC | CASSLARGHNEQFF
. | TRBJ1-2 | TRBV10-3 | . | TGTGCCACAACCGAAAACCTGCAGGTTGATGGCTACACCTTC | CATTENLQVDGYTF
TRBD1 | TRBJ1-2 | TRBV19 | . | TGTGCCAGTAGTATTCATGGGACAGGGAGAGGCTACACCTTC | CASSIHGTGRGYTF
TRBD2 | TRBJ2-3 | TRBV5-1 | . | TGCGCCAGCAGCTTGAGCGGGGGGACCACAGATACGCAGTATTTT | CASSLSGGTTDTQYF
. | TRBJ1-4 | TRBV7-9 | . | TGTGCCAGCAGCACCGACCGGACAGCTTATGAAAAACTGTTTTTT | CASSTDRTAYEKLFF
TRBD2 | TRBJ2-5 | TRBV29-1 | . | TGCAGCGTTGATAGTGGACTAGCGAATCAAGAGACCCAGTACTTC | CSVDSGLANQETQYF
. | TRBJ2-1 | TRBV11-3 | . | TGTGCCAGCAGCTATCTAGCGCTCTACAATGAGCAGTTCTTC | CASSYLALYNEQFF
TRBD1 | TRBJ2-7 | TRBV18 | . | TGTGCCAGCTCGCAGGGGGCCTACGAGCAGTACTTC | CASSQGAYEQYF
TRBD2 | TRBJ2-1 | TRBV4-2 | . | TGTGCCAGCAGCCATATTAGCGGGATGGGTAACAATGAGCAGTTCTTC | CASSHISGMGNNEQFF
. | TRBJ1-2 | TRBV7-3 | . | TGTGCCAGCAGCTTATACCAGGGTGGGGGCTACACCTTC | CASSLYQGGGYTF
TRBD2 | TRBJ2-7 | TRBV2 | few | TGTGCCAGCAGTATCACCACCGGGAGGCAGGGCAACGAGCAGTACTTC | CASSITTGRQGNEQYF
. | TRBJ2-2 | TRBV7-9 | . | TGTGCCAGCAGTTCCCCCCCGGTGAACACCGGGGAGCTGTTTTTT | CASSSPPVNTGELFF
. | TRBJ1-5 | TRBV4-3 | . | TGCGCCAGCAGCCGAAAAAGCGGACAGCGCAATCAGCCCCAGCATTTT | CASSRKSGQRNQPQHF
. | TRBJ1-2 | TRBV7-9 | . | TGTGCCAGCAGCCCGGGGGGTCTGAACGGGGGCTACACCTTC | CASSPGGLNGGYTF
. | TRBJ2-5 | TRBV4-2 | few | TGTGCCAGCAGCCAACTCGGCGACGTAGGAGGGACCCAGTACTTC | CASSQLGDVGGTQYF
. | TRBJ2-7 | TRBV2 | many | TGTGCCAGCAGTGGCGCAGGACATACGAGCTCCTACGAGCAGTACTTC | CASSGAGHTSSYEQYF
. | TRBJ1-1 | TRBV11-3 | . | TGTGCCAGCAGCGGGCGGGGGGCGCGAGGAGAAGCTTTCTTT | CASSGRGARGEAFF
. | TRBJ1-3 | TRBV11-2 | . | TGTGCCAGCAGCTTAAGTGGCCTCTCTGGAAACACCATATATTTT | CASSLSGLSGNTIYF
TRBD2 | TRBJ2-3 | TRBV7-2 | once | TGTGCCAGCAGCTCCATAAGCGGGGGGGTGGATACGCAGTATTTT | CASSSISGGVDTQYF
TRBD1 | TRBJ2-7 | TRBV5-6 | . | TGTGCCAGCAGCCCCGGGACAGGGGCCGACTACGAGCAGTACTTC | CASSPGTGADYEQYF
TRBD2 | TRBJ2-1 | TRBV6-4 | . | TGTGCCAGCAGTGACTCGGCGACTAGCTTTCCGGGGTACAATGAGCAGTTCTTC | CASSDSATSFPGYNEQFF
. | TRBJ1-4 | TRBV30 | . | TGTGCCTACTCTCAAACTAATGAAAAACTGTTTTTT | CAYSQTNEKLFF